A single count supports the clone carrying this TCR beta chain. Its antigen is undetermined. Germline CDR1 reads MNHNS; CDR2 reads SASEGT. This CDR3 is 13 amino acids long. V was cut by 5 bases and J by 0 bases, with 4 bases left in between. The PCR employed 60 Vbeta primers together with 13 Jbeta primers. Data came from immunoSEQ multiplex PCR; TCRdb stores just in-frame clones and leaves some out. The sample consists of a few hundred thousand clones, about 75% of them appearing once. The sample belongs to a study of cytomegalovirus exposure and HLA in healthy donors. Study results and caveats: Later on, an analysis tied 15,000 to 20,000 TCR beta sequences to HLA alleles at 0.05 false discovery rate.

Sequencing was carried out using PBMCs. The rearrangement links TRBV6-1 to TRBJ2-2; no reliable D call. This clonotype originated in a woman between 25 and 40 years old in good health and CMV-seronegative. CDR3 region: CASSTPNTGELFF. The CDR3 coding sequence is TGTGCCAGCAGTACTCCGAACACCGGGGAGCTGTTTTTT.